The 3 T cell receptor beta chains below come from one sample, sequenced in a study of blood T cell repertoires in COVID-19. TCRdb's table, derived via immunoSEQ multiplex PCR, lists solely in-frame clones and lacks some. The sample lists about 140,000 clones; about 87% were seen once. The sequenced sample was PBMCs or T cells enriched from blood (not recorded which). The receptors derive from a man between 60 and 70 years old who had recovered from COVID-19.

The DNA for the CDR3 is TGTGCCAGCAGTTTATTTATTCCTAACACTGAAGCTTTCTTT. Protein product: CASSLFIPNTEAFF. This chain uses TRBV28 with TRBJ1-1; no clear D. Deletions cut 1 base from V and 2 bases from J, with 8 bases between. CDR3 size: 14 residues. Germline values: CDR1 MDHEN, CDR2 SYDVKM.

The chain joins TRBV4-1 to TRBJ2-6; TRBD1 matches 9 bases. The CDR3 loop spans 16 amino acids. Germline CDR1 reads MGHRA; CDR2 reads YSYEKL. Trimming cost V 3 bases and J 4 bases; bases outside gene matches: 4. As DNA, the CDR3 is TGCGCCAGCAGCCACCGGACAGGGGTCGGGGCCAACGTCCTGACTTTC. Translation: CASSHRTGVGANVLTF.

This clone was counted a few times. The V and J genes are TRBV5-1 and TRBJ2-7; 9 bases match TRBD1. V gave up 4 bases and J gave up 5 bases; unmatched junction bases: 13. Germline loops: CDR1 SGHRS, CDR2 YFSETQ. The CDR3 is 16 residues long. The CDR3 spells CASSGNSGTGPHEQYF. The CDR3 DNA is TGCGCCAGCAGCGGAAACTCCGGGACAGGGCCCCACGAGCAGTACTTC.